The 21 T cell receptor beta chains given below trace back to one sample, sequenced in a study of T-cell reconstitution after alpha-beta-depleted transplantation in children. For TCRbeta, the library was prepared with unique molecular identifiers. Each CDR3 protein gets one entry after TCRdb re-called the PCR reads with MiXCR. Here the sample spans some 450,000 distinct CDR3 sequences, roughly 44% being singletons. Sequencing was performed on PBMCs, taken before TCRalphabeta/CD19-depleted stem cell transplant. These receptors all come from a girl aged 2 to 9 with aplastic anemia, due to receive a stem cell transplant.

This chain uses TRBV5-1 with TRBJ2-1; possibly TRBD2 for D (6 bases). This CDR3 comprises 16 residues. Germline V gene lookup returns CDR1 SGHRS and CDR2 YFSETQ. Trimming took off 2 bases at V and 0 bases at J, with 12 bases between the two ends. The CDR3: CASSFGVGLSYNEQFF. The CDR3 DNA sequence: TGCGCCAGCAGCTTCGGAGTGGGACTCTCCTACAATGAGCAGTTCTTC.

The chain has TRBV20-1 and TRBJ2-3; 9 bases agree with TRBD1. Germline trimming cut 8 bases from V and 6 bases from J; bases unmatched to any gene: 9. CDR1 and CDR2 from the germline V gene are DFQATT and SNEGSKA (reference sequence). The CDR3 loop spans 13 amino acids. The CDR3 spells CSTGTGPSDTQYF. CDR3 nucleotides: TGCAGTACAGGGACAGGGCCTTCGGATACGCAGTATTTT.

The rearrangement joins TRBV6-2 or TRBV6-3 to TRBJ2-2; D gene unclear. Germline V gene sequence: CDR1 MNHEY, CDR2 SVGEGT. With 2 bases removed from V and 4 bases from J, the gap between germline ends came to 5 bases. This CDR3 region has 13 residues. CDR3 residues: CASSYRPTGELFF. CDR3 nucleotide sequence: TGTGCCAGCAGTTACCGACCCACCGGGGAGCTGTTTTTT.

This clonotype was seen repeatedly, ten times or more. CDR3 sequence: CASSLTGIYGYTF. CDR3 coding DNA: TGTGCCAGCAGCCTCACAGGGATCTATGGCTACACCTTC. This chain joins TRBV7-2 and TRBJ1-2; possible D gene TRBD1, 6 bases. Germline values: CDR1 SGHTA, CDR2 FQGNSA. There are 13 residues in the CDR3. The V end lost 5 bases, the J end lost 4 bases, and 11 bases lay between the germline ends.

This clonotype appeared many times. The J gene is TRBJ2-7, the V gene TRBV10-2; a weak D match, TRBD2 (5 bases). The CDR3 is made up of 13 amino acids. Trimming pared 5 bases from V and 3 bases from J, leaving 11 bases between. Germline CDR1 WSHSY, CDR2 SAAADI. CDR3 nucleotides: TGCGCCAGCAGTAAGGGAGACTACTACGAGCAGTACTTC. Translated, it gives CASSKGDYYEQYF.

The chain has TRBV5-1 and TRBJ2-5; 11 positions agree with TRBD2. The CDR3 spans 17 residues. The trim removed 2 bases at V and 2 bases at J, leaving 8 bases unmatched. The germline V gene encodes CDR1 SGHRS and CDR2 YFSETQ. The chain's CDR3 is CASSFQTSGDSQETQYF. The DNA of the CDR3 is TGCGCCAGCAGCTTCCAGACTAGCGGGGACTCACAAGAGACCCAGTACTTC.

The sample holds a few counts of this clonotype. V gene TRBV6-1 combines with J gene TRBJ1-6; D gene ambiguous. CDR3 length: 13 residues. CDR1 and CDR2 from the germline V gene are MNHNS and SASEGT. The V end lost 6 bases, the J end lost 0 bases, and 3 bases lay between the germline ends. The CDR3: CASRGSYNSPLHF. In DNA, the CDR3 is TGTGCCAGCAGAGGCTCCTATAATTCACCCCTCCACTTT.

CDR3 sequence (DNA): TGCAGTGCGACCGGACTAGCGGGTCCCTACGAGCAGTACTTC. Translated: CSATGLAGPYEQYF. The chain recombines TRBV20-1 with TRBJ2-7; 11 nucleotides agree with TRBD2. The CDR3 length is 14 residues. Germline assignment: CDR1 DFQATT and CDR2 SNEGSKA (reference sequence). Trimming took 6 bases from V and 2 from J; bases not matched to a gene: 6.

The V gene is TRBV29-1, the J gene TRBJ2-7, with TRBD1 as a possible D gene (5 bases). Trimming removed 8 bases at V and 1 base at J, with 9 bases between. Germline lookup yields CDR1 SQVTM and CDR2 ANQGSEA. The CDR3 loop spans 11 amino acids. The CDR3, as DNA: TGCAGCATCCGACAGTCCTACGAGCAGTACTTC. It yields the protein CSIRQSYEQYF.

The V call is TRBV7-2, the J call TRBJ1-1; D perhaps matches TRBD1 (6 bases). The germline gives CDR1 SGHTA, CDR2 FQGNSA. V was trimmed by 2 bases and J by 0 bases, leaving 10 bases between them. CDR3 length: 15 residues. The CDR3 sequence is CASSLNRAMNTEAFF. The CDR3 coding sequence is TGTGCCAGCAGCTTAAACAGGGCCATGAACACTGAAGCTTTCTTT.

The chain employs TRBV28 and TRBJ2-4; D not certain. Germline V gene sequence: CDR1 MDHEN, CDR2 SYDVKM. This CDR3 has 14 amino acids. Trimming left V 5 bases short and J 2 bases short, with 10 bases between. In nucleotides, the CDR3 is TGTGCCAGCAGTGGTCGGTTAACCAAAAACATTCAGTACTTC. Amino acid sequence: CASSGRLTKNIQYF.

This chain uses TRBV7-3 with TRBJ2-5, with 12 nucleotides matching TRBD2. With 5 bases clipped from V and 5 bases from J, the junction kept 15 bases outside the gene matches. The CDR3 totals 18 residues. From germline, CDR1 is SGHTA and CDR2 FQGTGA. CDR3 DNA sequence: TGTGCCAGCAGCCCCGGGACTAGCGGGTCTTTTTTCCAGGAGACCCAGTACTTC. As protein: CASSPGTSGSFFQETQYF.

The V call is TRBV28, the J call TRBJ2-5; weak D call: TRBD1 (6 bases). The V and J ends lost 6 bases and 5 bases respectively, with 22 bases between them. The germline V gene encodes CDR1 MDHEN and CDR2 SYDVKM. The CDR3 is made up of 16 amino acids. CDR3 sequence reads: CASRKAGTTKRETQYF. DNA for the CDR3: TGTGCCAGCAGAAAAGCCGGGACAACTAAGCGGGAGACCCAGTACTTC.

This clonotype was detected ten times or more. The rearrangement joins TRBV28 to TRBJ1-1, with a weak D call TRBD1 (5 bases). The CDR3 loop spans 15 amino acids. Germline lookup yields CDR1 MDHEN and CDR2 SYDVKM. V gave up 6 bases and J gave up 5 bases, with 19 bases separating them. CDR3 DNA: TGTGCCAGCAGCACTTTGGAGGGGATGTGGACTGAAGCTTTCTTT. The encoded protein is CASSTLEGMWTEAFF.

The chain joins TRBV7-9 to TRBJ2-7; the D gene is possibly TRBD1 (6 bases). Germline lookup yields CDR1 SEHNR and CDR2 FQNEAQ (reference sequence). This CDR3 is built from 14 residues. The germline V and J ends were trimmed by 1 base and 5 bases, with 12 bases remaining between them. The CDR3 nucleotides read TGTGCCAGCAGCTTAGGCGCAGGGGCGGACGAGCAGTACTTC. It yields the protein CASSLGAGADEQYF.

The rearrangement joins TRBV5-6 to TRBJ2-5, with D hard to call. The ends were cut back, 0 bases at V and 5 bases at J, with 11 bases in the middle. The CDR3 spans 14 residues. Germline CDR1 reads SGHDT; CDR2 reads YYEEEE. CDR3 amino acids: CASSLGAIRETQYF. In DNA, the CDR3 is TGTGCCAGCAGCTTGGGGGCCATAAGGGAGACCCAGTACTTC.

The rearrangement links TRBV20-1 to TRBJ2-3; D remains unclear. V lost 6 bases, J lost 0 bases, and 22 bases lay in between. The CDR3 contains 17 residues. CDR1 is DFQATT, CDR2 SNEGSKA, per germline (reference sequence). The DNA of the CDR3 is TGCAGTGCCCCGGACGTCAGACCAATTTCGAGCACAGATACGCAGTATTTT. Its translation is CSAPDVRPISSTDTQYF.

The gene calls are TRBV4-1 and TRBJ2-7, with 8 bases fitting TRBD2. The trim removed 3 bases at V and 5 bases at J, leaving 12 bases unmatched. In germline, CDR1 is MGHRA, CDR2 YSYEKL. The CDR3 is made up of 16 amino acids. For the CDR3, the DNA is TGCGCCAGCAGCCATTACACAAGCGGGGGACCCAACGAGCAGTACTTC. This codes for CASSHYTSGGPNEQYF.

CDR3 nucleotides: TGTGCCAGCAGCTCTGGTTGGGTCACAGATACGCAGTATTTT. It yields the protein CASSSGWVTDTQYF. The rearrangement uses TRBV7-3 and TRBJ2-3; no reliable D call. Trimming left V 4 bases short and J 2 bases short, with 10 bases between. The CDR3 is 14 amino acids. From germline, CDR1 is SGHTA and CDR2 FQGTGA.

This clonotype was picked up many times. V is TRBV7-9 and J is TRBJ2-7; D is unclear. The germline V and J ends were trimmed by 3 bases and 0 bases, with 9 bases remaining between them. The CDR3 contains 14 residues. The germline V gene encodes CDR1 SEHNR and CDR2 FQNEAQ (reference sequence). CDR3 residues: CASSFGGGSYEQYF. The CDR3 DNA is TGTGCCAGCAGCTTTGGCGGTGGCTCCTACGAGCAGTACTTC.

CDR3 DNA: TGTGCCAGCAGCTTGCCGGGGACAGGGGATCAAAATACGCAGTATTTT. Its protein is CASSLPGTGDQNTQYF. The chain is built from TRBV5-5 and TRBJ2-3; the match to TRBD1 covers 10 bases. With 1 base clipped from V and 7 bases from J, the junction kept 9 bases outside the gene matches. The CDR3 is made up of 16 amino acids. CDR1 SGHKS and CDR2 YYEKEE come from the germline V gene (reference sequence).